Described below is a single T cell receptor beta chain sequence and its context. Germline lookup yields CDR1 SEHNR and CDR2 FQNEAQ (reference sequence). This CDR3 spans 16 amino acids. Between the trimmed V and J ends, which lost 3 bases and 7 bases, there was a span of 18 bases. This sample is drawn from a study of blood T cell repertoires in COVID-19. Study in general: Acute-phase and convalescent COVID-19 samples originated in the United States, Italy and Spain. Nucleic acid was either cDNA or gDNA, and it came from T cells, B-cell-depleted T cells, or PBMCs.

Clones were sequenced by immunoSEQ multiplex PCR, and TCRdb holds only the in-frame ones, with some missing. This repertoire shows fewer than 250,000 clones, approximately 87% found once; its top ten account for 0.6% to 1%. The V call is TRBV7-9, the J call TRBJ1-4; a weak D match, TRBD1 (5 bases). The source is a woman aged 70-85 years with acute or convalescent COVID-19. The sample consisted of peripheral blood. The CDR3 sequence: CASSFTGGTRGEKLFF. The DNA of the CDR3 is TGTGCCAGCAGCTTTACTGGCGGGACGCGGGGTGAAAAACTGTTTTTT.